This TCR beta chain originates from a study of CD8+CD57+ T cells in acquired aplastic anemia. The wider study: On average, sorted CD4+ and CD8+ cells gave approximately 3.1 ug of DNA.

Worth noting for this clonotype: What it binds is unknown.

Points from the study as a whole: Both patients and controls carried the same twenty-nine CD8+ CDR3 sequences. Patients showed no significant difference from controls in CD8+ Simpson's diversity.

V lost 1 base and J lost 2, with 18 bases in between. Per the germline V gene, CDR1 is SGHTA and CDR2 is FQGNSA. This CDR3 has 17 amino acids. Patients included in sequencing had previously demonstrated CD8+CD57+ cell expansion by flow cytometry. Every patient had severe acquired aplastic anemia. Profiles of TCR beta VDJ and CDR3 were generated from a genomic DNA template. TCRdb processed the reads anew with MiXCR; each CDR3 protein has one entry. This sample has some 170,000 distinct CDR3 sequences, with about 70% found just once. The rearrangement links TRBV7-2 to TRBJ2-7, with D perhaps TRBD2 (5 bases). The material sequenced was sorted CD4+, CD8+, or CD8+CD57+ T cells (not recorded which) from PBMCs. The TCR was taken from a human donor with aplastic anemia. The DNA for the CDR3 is TGTGCCAGCAGCTTAGATAACGATCCCGGGGAGCCCTACGAGCAGTACTTC. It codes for CASSLDNDPGEPYEQYF.